The rows below give T cell receptor beta chains drawn from one sample of a study of T cell changes during pregnancy in multiple sclerosis. Method: immunoSEQ multiplex PCR; TCRdb's copy keeps in-frame clones and lacks some. This sample has 60,000 or so clones; over 80% occur once, and the top ten carry approximately 0.91%. This material consisted of peripheral blood, taken in the first trimester of pregnancy. These receptors all stem from a female donor in good health, enrolled as a control in a pregnancy study. CDR3s include the opening cysteine and the closing phenylalanine or tryptophan. A D gene is named only where the DNA matches it firmly. Some rows have no size entry. The others give once, few or many, or a class for an expanded clone.

cdr3_nt cdr3_aa d_call clone_size j_call v_call cdr3_length
TGTGCCAGCAGCTTGTCCGGACAGGGGATTGGTGGCTACACCTTC CASSLSGQGIGGYTF TRBD1 NA TRBJ1-2 TRBV5-6 15
TGTGCCAGCAGTTATCTGGCGGGGGGGAACACTGAAGCTTTCTTT CASSYLAGGNTEAFF NA NA TRBJ1-1 TRBV6-5 15
TGTGCCAGCAGCTATACAGGGGCTGAAGCTTTCTTT CASSYTGAEAFF TRBD1 NA TRBJ1-1 TRBV5-6 12
TGCGCCAGCAGCCCTCATGAGCGGGGGGGCTACAATGAGCAGTTCTTC CASSPHERGGYNEQFF TRBD2 once TRBJ2-1 TRBV5-1 16
TGTGCCACCAGCAGTGACGGACAGACGACTCAGCCCCAGCATTTT CATSSDGQTTQPQHF NA NA TRBJ1-5 TRBV15 15
TGTGCCAGCAGACGATTGACAGGCCCCTACGAGCAGTACTTC CASRRLTGPYEQYF NA few TRBJ2-7 TRBV28 14
TGTGCCAGCAGTTCGCGGGAGCGCCAGCCCCAGCATTTT CASSSRERQPQHF NA NA TRBJ1-5 TRBV6-1 13
TGTGCCAGCAGCTTAATCAAAAATGAAAAACTGTTTTTT CASSLIKNEKLFF NA NA TRBJ1-4 TRBV7-6 13
TGTGCCAGCAGCTTAGGGACTAGCGGGGACATTCAGTACTTC CASSLGTSGDIQYF TRBD2 NA TRBJ2-4 TRBV11-3 14
TGTGCCAGCAGCCCACCAACCCGGGACTTCTTAAGCACCTTCTTC CASSPPTRDFLSTFF NA NA TRBJ2-1 TRBV11-3 15
TGTGCCAGCAGCTTTGGCGGTCAAGAGACCCAGTACTTC CASSFGGQETQYF NA NA TRBJ2-5 TRBV7-2 13
TGTGCCAGCAGCCGGTTCTCCCTCACAGATACGCAGTATTTT CASSRFSLTDTQYF NA NA TRBJ2-3 TRBV7-3 14
TGCGCCAGCAGCTTGGGACAGGGTGGGGGTCAGCCCCAGCATTTT CASSLGQGGGQPQHF TRBD1 NA TRBJ1-5 TRBV5-1 15
TGTGCCAGCAGTTACTCGACTGGACAGGCGTACAATGAGCAGTTCTTC CASSYSTGQAYNEQFF TRBD1 NA TRBJ2-1 TRBV6-5 16
TGTGCCAGCAGCTCGACCGGGGGGGTCGGCACAGATACGCAGTATTTT CASSSTGGVGTDTQYF TRBD2 NA TRBJ2-3 TRBV7-2 16
TGTGCCAGAAGCGCGGTCCGAGGCTACACCTTC CARSAVRGYTF NA NA TRBJ1-2 TRBV5-3 11
TGTGCCAGCAGCTTGTGGGGCGGGGACAATGAGCAGTTCTTC CASSLWGGDNEQFF NA NA TRBJ2-1 TRBV7-2 14
TGTGCCAGCAGCTCGACTAGCGGGGGGGCCGTGAATGAGCAGTTCTTC CASSSTSGGAVNEQFF TRBD2 NA TRBJ2-1 TRBV11-2 16
TGTGCCAGCAGACCTGAGGGGGCTAGCAATCAGCCCCAGCATTTT CASRPEGASNQPQHF TRBD1 NA TRBJ1-5 TRBV6-4 15
TGTGCCAGCAGAAGTTTAAGGGGTCCTGCAGATACGCAGTATTTT CASRSLRGPADTQYF NA NA TRBJ2-3 TRBV11-2 15
TGTGCCAGCAGTTTATTGGGACAGGCTTACGAGCAGTACTTC CASSLLGQAYEQYF TRBD1 once TRBJ2-7 TRBV6-5 14
TGCGCCAGCAGCCAGGGCCACCCCGGGGGGATGGGTGAGCAGTTCTTC CASSQGHPGGMGEQFF TRBD2 NA TRBJ2-1 TRBV4-1 16
TGTGCCAGCAGTTACTCCAGCGTCAATAATGAAAAACTGTTTTTT CASSYSSVNNEKLFF NA NA TRBJ1-4 TRBV6-5 15
TGTGCCAGCAGCCCGGAGGCGGGACAGGGTGATCAGCCCCAGCATTTT CASSPEAGQGDQPQHF TRBD1 NA TRBJ1-5 TRBV9 16
TGTGCCAGCAGCTTACCAGGGATTATGGGGCTCAACTATGGCTACACCTTC CASSLPGIMGLNYGYTF NA NA TRBJ1-2 TRBV7-2 17
TGTGCCTGGAGCCAGGGAAACTCTGGAAACACCATATATTTT CAWSQGNSGNTIYF NA NA TRBJ1-3 TRBV30 14
TGTGCCAGCAGCGTAGGCGCGGGGTGGAACACTGAAGCTTTCTTT CASSVGAGWNTEAFF NA NA TRBJ1-1 TRBV9 15
TGTGCCAGCAGCTTAGAGCAGGGGCTGCGAGGCTACACCTTC CASSLEQGLRGYTF NA NA TRBJ1-2 TRBV7-2 14
TGTGCCTGGAGTAGGGGAGAGACCCAGTACTTC CAWSRGETQYF NA NA TRBJ2-5 TRBV30 11
TGCGCCAGCAGCCTACGGACTAGCGGGGGGGCCGCAGATACGCAGTATTTT CASSLRTSGGAADTQYF TRBD2 NA TRBJ2-3 TRBV4-1 17
TGTGCCAGCAGCTTCGGGGGGGCAGGCAATTCACCCCTCCACTTT CASSFGGAGNSPLHF NA NA TRBJ1-6 TRBV5-4 15
TGTGCCTGGAGTTCTGGGGCAGGGGGAAAAGAAAAACTGTTTTTT CAWSSGAGGKEKLFF TRBD1 NA TRBJ1-4 TRBV30 15
TGTGCCAGCAGCTTAGTGCAGGGTAAAACTGAAGCTTTCTTT CASSLVQGKTEAFF NA NA TRBJ1-1 TRBV7-9 14
TGTGCCAGTAGTATCTCGACAGGGGGCGATTCACCCCTCCACTTT CASSISTGGDSPLHF TRBD1 NA TRBJ1-6 TRBV19 15
TGTGCCAGCAGTTCCCCCGACAGGGGTGGGACTGAAGCTTTCTTT CASSSPDRGGTEAFF TRBD1 once TRBJ1-1 TRBV6-5 15
TGTGCCAGCAGCTGGACTGGACTAGCCAAAAACATTCAGTACTTC CASSWTGLAKNIQYF NA NA TRBJ2-4 TRBV7-8 15
TGTGCCAGCAGCCTCGGGGTCTATGGCTACACCTTC CASSLGVYGYTF NA NA TRBJ1-2 TRBV9 12
TGTGCCATCAGTGAGTCGACAGGGGTCGGCGAGCAGTACTTC CAISESTGVGEQYF TRBD1 NA TRBJ2-7 TRBV10-3 14
TGTGCCAGCAGCTCTAGCGGGGGGGCTCTAGAGACCCAGTACTTC CASSSSGGALETQYF TRBD2 NA TRBJ2-5 TRBV7-3 15
TGTGCCAGCAGCTTCGTGGCTCGTTCCTACGAGCAGTACTTC CASSFVARSYEQYF NA NA TRBJ2-7 TRBV11-1 14
TGTGCCAGCAGCCTGACAGGGGCCAGCACAGATACGCAGTATTTT CASSLTGASTDTQYF TRBD1 NA TRBJ2-3 TRBV27 15
TGTGCCAGCAGCCTCCAGACAGGGCAATCTGAAGCTTTCTTT CASSLQTGQSEAFF TRBD1 NA TRBJ1-1 TRBV7-9 14
TGTGCCTGGAGTAGGGACAGGGGGCAAGGGGGAGCCCAGCATTTT CAWSRDRGQGGAQHF TRBD1 few TRBJ1-5 TRBV30 15
TGTGCCAGCAGTTTACAGGAAGGCAGTAATTCACCCCTCCACTTT CASSLQEGSNSPLHF NA NA TRBJ1-6 TRBV6-4 15
TGTGCCAGCTCCCTGGAGACAGGGTCCCAATCCTACGAGCAGTACTTC CASSLETGSQSYEQYF TRBD1 NA TRBJ2-7 TRBV18 16
TGCGCCAGCAGCCAAGAAAGGGGGCTTAATCCAACCCTCCACTTT CASSQERGLNPTLHF TRBD1 once TRBJ1-6 TRBV4-3 15
TGTGCCAGCAGCTTGGGGGACAGCTACAATGAGCAGTTCTTC CASSLGDSYNEQFF TRBD1 NA TRBJ2-1 TRBV5-6 14